This T cell receptor beta chain was identified during a study of technical replicates of blood from four donors (dated by TCRdb to 2015 to 2018). The library was generated by the immunoSEQ multiplex PCR assay. What TCRdb holds here is the immuneACCESS table cut down to in-frame rearrangements. Part of the clones is not present; checked against another copy, under half of the missing clones reflect an unresolved V gene, and the others are unexplained. The sample table holds fewer than 95,000 clones, of which over 75% were seen once. 0.25% of the sample is in the top ten clones. Points on this clone: What this receptor recognizes is not known. No quality values exist for individual bases; no much larger clone is one base distant.

Sequencing was carried out using T cells isolated from PBMCs. The TCR was taken from a human donor in good health.

The CDR3 protein sequence reads: CASSQQGYEQYF. Read as DNA, the sequence is TGCGCCAGCAGCCAGCAGGGATACGAGCAGTACTTC. The chain is made from TRBV4-1 and TRBJ2-7; D gene: possibly TRBD1, on 5 matching bases. Including the terminal cysteine and phenylalanine, the CDR3 comprises 12 residues. Of the read, only the CDR3 DNA is kept; its 36 bases are in frame from base 1. V was cut back by 3 bases and J by 4 bases, leaving a gap of 7 bases between them. In the germline V gene, CDR1 corresponds to MGHRA and CDR2 to YSYEKL.